This TCR beta chain was observed in a study of radiotherapy plus CTLA-4 blockade in lung cancer. Produced via immunoSEQ multiplex PCR; TCRdb's table is partial and in-frame only. The table lists more than 55,000 clones, about 80% of them singletons. Points on this clone: The antigen remains unidentified.

Study results and caveats: Reports state that early shifts in blood T cell clones, with interferon-beta, best predicted response. Blood-borne expansion of tumor-derived TCR clones followed radiotherapy plus ipilimumab.

V was pared by 2 bases and J by 7 bases, with 9 bases between. This CDR3 region has 13 residues. The germline V gene encodes CDR1 MNHNS and CDR2 SASEGT. The rearrangement uses TRBV6-1 and TRBJ1-5; D is possibly TRBD1 (5 bases). Sample: peripheral blood, taken from a patient treated with radiotherapy plus ipilimumab. The source of this sequence is a human donor with non-small cell lung cancer who had a partial response to radiotherapy plus ipilimumab. The CDR3 spells CASSEWGEQPQHF. CDR3 in DNA: TGTGCCAGCAGTGAATGGGGGGAGCAGCCCCAGCATTTT.